The 4 T cell receptor beta chains below were found in one sample sequenced in a study of identical twins (dated by TCRdb to 2016 to 2017). Library prep was done by 5' RACE. The sequencer listed for this sample is Illumina HiSeq 2000. TCRdb redid the processing of the public reads, applying fastp at Q25 and MiXCR, and retained in-frame beta chains. Identical CDR3 protein sequences are pooled into one entry, listed with their most common genes and DNA. For this sample there are hundreds of thousands of distinct CDR3 sequences; roughly 18% appear just once. The ten largest clones add up to around 14% of the sample. These data were also filed under a second study, of T cells expressing NK-cell markers.

The sequenced sample consisted of PBMCs. The receptors stem from a woman aged 18-29 years in good health.

The sample holds a few counts of this clonotype. The chain uses TRBV12-3 or TRBV12-4 and TRBJ2-3; no clear D gene. V lost 8 bases and J 3 bases, leaving 15 bases between the germline ends. The CDR3 runs 14 residues. CDR3 sequence: CASGVPGPTDTQYF. In nucleotides, the CDR3 is TGTGCCAGCGGAGTCCCAGGTCCAACAGATACGCAGTATTTT.

In its sample, this clonotype was seen a few times. The chain combines TRBV29-1 with TRBJ2-5; the D gene is possibly TRBD2 (6 bases). This CDR3 comprises 13 residues. Trimming removed 6 bases at V and 7 bases at J, with 18 bases between. Germline V lookup: CDR1 SQVTM, CDR2 ANQGSEA. The CDR3 nucleotides read TGCAGCGTCCAGACCCAGGGACTGGTGACCCAGTACTTC. Protein product: CSVQTQGLVTQYF.

This chain joins TRBV5-6 and TRBJ2-4; a possible D gene is TRBD2 (7 bases). Trimming shortened V by 4 bases and J by 2 bases, and 13 bases separated the two germline ends. Germline V gives CDR1 SGHDT, CDR2 YYEEEE. The CDR3 length is 15 residues. CDR3 amino acids: CASSTAGATKNIQYF. Written as DNA, the CDR3 is TGTGCCAGCAGCACCGCGGGGGCTACCAAAAACATTCAGTACTTC.

This chain joins TRBV20-1 and TRBJ2-7, with D possibly being TRBD2 (5 bases). The CDR3 length is 14 residues. Looked up from germline, CDR1 is DFQATT and CDR2 is SNEGSKA (reference sequence). Trimming removed 6 bases at V and 4 bases at J, with 19 bases between. The DNA of the CDR3 is TGCAGTGCCTACAAATCAGCGGACGTTTACGAGCAGTACTTC. Protein: CSAYKSADVYEQYF.